Following are 12 T cell receptor beta chains from one sample sequenced in a study of technical replicates of blood from a few donors (dated by TCRdb to the late 2010s). Library preparation was by the immunoSEQ multiplex PCR assay. What TCRdb holds here is the immuneACCESS table cut down to in-frame rearrangements. Part of the clones is not present; checked against another copy, under half of the missing clones reflect an unresolved V gene, and the others are unexplained. For this sample there are tens of thousands of clones; approximately 87% appear just once. Jointly, the top ten make up about 5% of the sample. Sequencing input: PBMCs. All receptors come from a human donor in good health. Some clones in this sample may be carry-over from other donors' samples.

The chain has TRBV7-3 and TRBJ1-2; 8 nucleotides match TRBD1. Trimming at V came to 2 bases and at J to 8 bases, leaving 1 base not matched to a gene. The CDR3 runs to 12 residues. Germline lookup yields CDR1 SGHTA and CDR2 FQGTGA. CDR3 DNA sequence: TGTGCCAGCAGCTTACAGGGGGCCGGCTACACCTTC. Amino acid sequence: CASSLQGAGYTF.

This chain joins TRBV7-2 and TRBJ2-3, with 9 bases identical to TRBD2. Germline V gene lookup returns CDR1 SGHTA and CDR2 FQGNSA. The CDR3 runs to 17 residues. V was pared by 1 base and J by 3 bases, with 8 bases of the junction left unmatched. The CDR3 nucleotides are TGTGCCAGCAGCTTAGAAGGTAGCGGGGGTCGAACAGATACGCAGTATTTT. Amino acid sequence: CASSLEGSGGRTDTQYF.

The chain carries TRBV18 and TRBJ2-5; 9 nucleotides align to TRBD2. Germline CDR1 KGHSH, CDR2 LQKENI. V lost 4 bases and J lost 0; bases outside the gene matches: 3. The CDR3 consists of 15 residues. The CDR3 sequence: CASSRRGGYQETQYF. In DNA, the CDR3 is TGTGCCAGCTCACGGCGGGGGGGGTACCAAGAGACCCAGTACTTC. Full variable domain (missing parts from reference TRBV18 and TRBJ2-5): NAGVMQNPRHLVRRRGQEARLRCSPMKGHSHVYWYRQLPEEGLKFMVYLQKENIIDESGMPKERFSAEFPKEGPSILRIQQVVRGDSAAYFCASSRRGGYQETQYFGPGTRLLVL.

This clone was counted once. The chain recombines TRBV2 with TRBJ2-7; 7 bases agree with TRBD1. After removal of 4 bases from V and 2 bases from J, the junction contained 8 bases not matched to a gene. The CDR3 spans 15 residues. Looked up from germline, CDR1 is SNHLY and CDR2 is FYNNEI. The CDR3 coding sequence is TGTGCCAGCAGTGGGGGAAGACAGGGAGCCTACGAGCAGTACTTC. This encodes CASSGGRQGAYEQYF.

The J gene is TRBJ1-2, the V gene TRBV7-7; D gene unclear. The length of the CDR3 is 14 residues. Germline CDR1 SSHAT, CDR2 FNYEAQ (reference sequence). The ends were cut back, 7 bases at V and 8 bases at J, with 20 bases in the middle. DNA of the CDR3: TGTGCCAGCACCCCTCGGGGAGTCCCGGAGGGCTACACCTTC. It encodes CASTPRGVPEGYTF.

The gene calls are TRBV7-8 and TRBJ1-5, with D possibly being TRBD1 (6 bases). Per germline, CDR1 SGHVS and CDR2 FQNEAQ. V gave up 5 bases and J gave up 4 bases, with 12 bases separating them. This CDR3 contains 14 residues. The CDR3 spells CASSPRDKNQPQHF. CDR3 coding DNA: TGTGCCAGCAGCCCCCGGGACAAAAATCAGCCCCAGCATTTT.

This sequence joins TRBV9 and TRBJ2-2; possibly TRBD2 for D (6 bases). V gave up 1 base and J gave up 0 bases, with 16 bases separating them. This CDR3 has 18 amino acids. Germline CDR1 SGDLS, CDR2 YYNGEE. CDR3 protein: CASSVSYIVAANTGELFF. The CDR3, as DNA: TGTGCCAGCAGCGTATCCTACATTGTAGCGGCGAACACCGGGGAGCTGTTTTTT.

This clone was seen only a few times. This chain uses TRBV6-6 with TRBJ2-7, with D perhaps matching TRBD1 (7 bases). Trimming removed 0 bases at V and 4 bases at J, with 16 bases between. This CDR3 has 16 amino acids. Germline V gene lookup returns CDR1 MNHNY and CDR2 SVGAGI (reference sequence). As DNA, the CDR3 is TGTGCCAGCAGTTACTCCGGGGTCAGGGGGGAATACGAGCAGTACTTC. It yields the protein CASSYSGVRGEYEQYF.

V and J are TRBV15 and TRBJ1-5, with TRBD1 matching 7 bases. This CDR3 has 17 residues. CDR1 and CDR2 from the germline V gene are LNHNV and YYDKDF (reference sequence). The V segment lost 3 bases and the J segment 3 bases; nucleotides outside the gene matches: 11. CDR3 coding DNA: TGTGCCACCAGCAGGGCAGGGGGGTTTGGGCTCAATCAGCCCCAGCATTTT. Amino acids: CATSRAGGFGLNQPQHF.

The chain uses TRBV5-6 and TRBJ2-1; 11 bases match TRBD2. The ends lost 1 base at V and 7 bases at J; junction bases unmatched: 10. The CDR3 runs to 17 residues. The germline CDR1 and CDR2 sequences are SGHDT and YYEEEE. The CDR3 bases are TGTGCCAGCAGCTTGTACTATCGTACTAGCGGGAGTAATGAGCAGTTCTTC. This encodes CASSLYYRTSGSNEQFF.

Note on this clone: At the DNA level, this CDR3 is encoded by other sequences in the same sample as well. V usage is TRBV5-1 and J usage is TRBJ1-6, with D unclear. V lost 0 bases and J 8 bases, leaving 9 bases between the germline ends. Germline-derived CDR1 and CDR2 are SGHRS and YFSETQ. The CDR3 sequence is 14 residues long. The CDR3 nucleotides read TGCGCCAGCAGCTTGGGGGGAGGGTATTCACCCCTCCACTTT. It encodes CASSLGGGYSPLHF.

The gene calls are TRBV5-1 and TRBJ2-3; D gene ambiguous. V lost 2 bases and J 4 bases, leaving 11 bases between the germline ends. The V gene's germline CDR1 is SGHRS and CDR2 YFSETQ. The CDR3 consists of 14 residues. DNA for the CDR3: TGCGCCAGCAGCTTCTATTGGGCCGCAGATACGCAGTATTTT. It encodes CASSFYWAADTQYF.